This TCR beta chain was found in a study of monozygotic twins with inflammatory bowel disease. Study-level findings and limits: Support for a single strong signal or clonotype associated with IBD was absent.

Each sample had eight separate cDNA synthesis reactions. Reanalyzing the 5' RACE reads, TCRdb keeps one entry per CDR3 protein, without DNA. Seen in this sample are 350,000 to 500,000 distinct CDR3 sequences; the ten most common clones hold 2.4%. As regards this clonotype: As yet, its antigen is unknown.

The CDR3 is 15 amino acids. Germline loops: CDR1 MGHRA, CDR2 YSYEKL. Sequences were obtained from blood. The chain carries TRBV4-1 and TRBJ2-1. The receptor comes from a human donor with ulcerative colitis or Crohn's disease, or a healthy co-twin of an affected twin (not recorded which). The CDR3 is CASSQEVPIYNEQFF.